The text below deals with one TCR beta chain. As yet, its antigen is unknown. The data are from a study of Tregs in tolerant kidney transplant recipients. The V gene's germline CDR1 is MGHRA and CDR2 YSYEKL. V shed 4 bases and J shed 0 bases, with 10 bases lying between them. The CDR3 contains 14 residues. This table comes from immunoSEQ multiplex PCR, and its TCRdb copy is limited to in-frame clones, with some not included. The table has about 64,000 clones, under 98% seen once. Findings and limits, study-wide: The small number of patients limits these findings pending further validation.

An overnight rest at 37°C with 200 IU/ml IL-2 preceded regulatory T cell sorting from thawed PBMCs. This receptor was obtained from a human donor who received a combined kidney and bone marrow transplant. This chain links TRBV4-1 with TRBJ2-7; perhaps TRBD2 as D (5 bases). Sequenced here: Tregs from blood, sampled before the transplant. CDR3 bases: TGCGCCAGCAGCCGGGGAGCGTTCTCCTACGAGCAGTACTTC. This translates into CASSRGAFSYEQYF.